The following is a T cell receptor beta chain sequence with its context. It lacks a known antigen. The data belong to a study of cytomegalovirus exposure and HLA in healthy donors (dated by TCRdb to the late 2010s). In terms of the full investigation: According to an earlier analysis of 587 of the donors, about 190 million T cells yielded roughly 110 million unique TCR beta sequences and approximately 300 Gb of sequence data. Several DR-DQ haplotypes were handled as single units for association and clustering, since linkage in the cohort was strong. Every repertoire in the discovery cohort had been generated on one and the same sequencing platform. In an earlier analysis of more than 550 of the donors, high-throughput TCR beta sequencing was used to judge whether each TCR beta V gene segment behaved as functional or pseudogenic. Class I and class II HLA loci were covered by the typing at four-digit resolution. In addition to the first cohort of 666 subjects, a separate validation cohort of some 120 different subjects was used. The study combined high-throughput TCR immunosequencing, statistical association of individual TCRs with disease status, and machine learning to predict cytomegalovirus infection status. The aim of the study was to test whether cataloging public T cell receptors could identify signatures of past pathogen exposure. Donor age, sex, ethnicity and CMV serostatus were compiled alongside the repertoire data. To study patterns of TCR occurrence, a later analysis re-analyzed previously published TCR beta repertoires from 666 donors and added high-resolution HLA genotyping. The T cell repertoires of several hundred subjects were profiled by immunosequencing and related to cytomegalovirus serostatus. A later genetic analysis used genome-wide SNP genotypes for about three fifths of the 666 donors, treating that subset as a discovery cohort. Typing coverage varied by locus: about 629-640 donors for A, B, C, DRB1 and DQB1; roughly 510 for DQA1; nearly 610 for DPA1; about 450 for DPB1. Of the roughly 400 genotyped donors, approximately 80% fell in the genetic ancestry cluster associated with self-reported Caucasian donors. Rather than drawing on any new phenotypic data, the later analysis identified candidate immune exposures from TCR beta sequences and the way those sequences occurred across donors. An early release covering approximately 600 HLA-typed donors comprised about 320 gigabases of sequencing data and tens of millions of unique TCR sequences. Among some 400 genotyped donors of the cohort, an average of about 220,000 unique TCR beta nucleotide sequences was sequenced per donor, of which roughly 17% were non-productive. Paper-wide results and their limitations: In a later genetic analysis, fewer N-insertions in productive TCRs were reported among donors in an Asian-associated ancestry cluster than the approximately 630-donor mean. In vitro tests confirmed that a few of the cytomegalovirus-associated TCR beta chains recognize cytomegalovirus antigens. A later analysis found that HLA-associated TCR beta chains were more clonally expanded and had lower generation probabilities than equally common non-associated chains. A later genetic analysis associated a missense DCLRE1C variant with V-gene and J-gene trimming of TCR beta chains, and an independent cohort replicated the association. While some public TCRs were present in many individuals, most TCR sequences turned up only very rarely across donors. Because counts were too low, approximately 15 rarely observed V segments, including chromosome 9 orphons, were excluded from the earlier analysis of some 590 of the donors. Cytomegalovirus status was reported to be diagnosed by the classifier with high specificity and sensitivity in both the original and validation cohorts. Some IMGT-functional V segments, including TRBV6-2 and TRBV6-3, could not be distinguished by the 87-base-pair reads and were therefore excluded. The authors suggested that the approach could potentially be extended to other disease states and immunological phenotypes. In a later analysis, 16,951 TCR beta sequences were associated with specific HLA alleles at a false discovery rate of 0.05. HLA typing was unavailable for some donors at each locus, so association tests used only the typed subset. A later analysis reported that several top co-occurrence clusters appeared linked to parvovirus B19, influenza, CMV and Epstein-Barr virus. In an earlier analysis of 450 to 750 of the donors, most TCR beta V segments appeared in productive rearrangements about 87% or about 30% of the time, broadly matching IMGT annotations. In a later analysis, most CMV-associated TCR beta chains were found to appear HLA-restricted, with HLA associations seemingly driven largely by CMV exposure. In a later analysis, TCR association rates were found to vary across HLA loci, with the most associated TCRs seen for DRB1 alleles and the fewest for HLA-C alleles. A further reported finding was that TCR beta sequences accurately predicted the HLA-A and HLA-B alleles for most subjects in the first cohort. A cluster of highly shared sequence variants was judged likely to be a technical artifact of the sequencing pipeline. This cohort had only TCR beta chains sequenced, and the lack of alpha or paired-chain data limited which features could be detected. When HLA alleles, especially DR and DQ, strongly co-occurred, attributing TCR associations to individual alleles was difficult. The study listed around 160 TCR beta chains as associated with cytomegalovirus. Immune exposure information for the cohort was limited to CMV serostatus. Presence/absence analyses assumed roughly uniform sequencing depth across donors, an assumption that may not hold. Correlated functional status among segregating V segments might reflect linkage disequilibrium, but an unknown experimental factor could not be ruled out.

V loses 9 bases, J loses 11 bases, and the germline ends lie 16 bases apart. Reading from cysteine to phenylalanine, the CDR3 counts 11 amino acids. Only the CDR3 DNA stays, 33 bases, in frame from base 1. CDR1 and CDR2, looked up from the germline V gene, are MDHEN and SYDVKM. The library came from the immunoSEQ multiplex PCR assay. For the multiplex PCR, a mixture combining 60 forward primers for TCR Vbeta segments and 13 reverse primers for TCR Jbeta segments was used. A multiplex PCR assay on genomic DNA amplified the CDR3 region of rearranged TCR beta genes. The Illumina HiSeq System was used to sequence the amplified TCR beta libraries as 87-base-pair reads. On the authors' methods: A later analysis counted some 80 million unique TCR beta chains across the 666 repertoires, and some 11 million of these chains were shared by at least two donors. Raw reads were error-corrected and collapsed into unique sequences by a nearest-neighbor algorithm in which closely related sequences were merged to remove PCR and sequencing errors. CDR3 sequences were aligned to IMGT reference sequences to assign V, D and J gene segments. For a sequence to be retained, a match of at least six nucleotides to both a V gene segment and a J gene segment was required. A rearrangement was called productive if the CDR3 had no stop codons and remained in frame with V and J, and every other rearrangement was called non-productive. Following IMGT convention, CDR3 was defined as the stretch from the second conserved V-encoded cysteine to the conserved J-encoded phenylalanine. The earlier analysis of about 610 of the donors excluded any sequence lacking an unambiguous match to a single V gene segment. In an earlier analysis of 587 of the donors, a V segment was called functional when productive rearrangements were above 56.7%, and segregating when the standard deviation between donors exceeded 5%. A statistical classification framework was developed to diagnose cytomegalovirus status using the catalog of TCR beta chain sequences. In a later analysis, V and J genes were assigned by comparing TCR nucleotide sequences against IMGT/GENE-DB human TR gene sequences. In a later analysis, CDR3 sequences and most-parsimonious VDJ recombination scenarios were assigned using the TCRdist pipeline. In a later analysis, each TCR beta chain was defined by its CDR3 amino acid sequence together with its V-gene family, and reads without a unique V-gene family were excluded. In a later analysis, fewer than 600 highly shared, low-generation-probability nucleotide sequences were removed to address suspected cross-contamination and a sequencing artifact. In a later analysis, a clonal expansion index for each public chain was calculated from normalized within-repertoire ranks of inferred template counts. A later analysis computed generation probabilities with a VDJ recombination model fitted to out-of-frame rearrangements, and checked the results against IGoR. In a later analysis, hypergeometric tests were used to score TCR-TCR, TCR-HLA and TCR-CMV co-occurrence, with a repertoire-size bias correction applied to TCR pairs. A later analysis estimated false discovery rates by permuting HLA or CMV assignments 20 times. In a later analysis, co-occurring TCRs were grouped using DBSCAN, with TCRdist sequence similarity added in when clustering inside HLA-allele-positive subsets. Co-occurrence clustering excluded repertoires with fewer than 30,000 or more than 120,000 public chains, plus five with anomalous nucleotide sharing. The clones in this table, taken by TCRdb from immuneACCESS, are in-frame only. Not every clone is retained; where verified, under half of the shortfall comes from an unresolved V gene, and the cause of the rest is unknown. V and J calls and clone size are given by that table; D and trimming were obtained from the DNA. The sample table includes some 130,000 clones. Less than 2% of the sample lies in the top ten.

The cohort consisted of 666 healthy bone marrow donors. At the time of sampling, every cohort member was nominally healthy, though immune exposures that went unrecorded were likely present. The donor was CMV seronegative and was included in the group of 352 seronegative cohort members. A peripheral blood sample was provided by each donor, and peripheral blood mononuclear cells were used for TCR beta sequencing. The Qiagen DNeasy Blood Extraction Kit was used to extract genomic DNA from the blood cell samples. This sequence uses TRBV28 and TRBJ1-2; no D segment can be confidently identified. The source is a woman in her thirties or forties in good health and CMV-seronegative. The specimen sequenced was PBMCs. The CDR3 here reads CASYLEAVYTF. The DNA sequence follows: TGTGCCAGTTATCTTGAGGCGGTATACACCTTC.